What follows are 5 T cell receptor beta chains derived from one specimen sequenced in a study of T cells expressing NK-cell markers. With the 5' RACE reads reprocessed, TCRdb shows one record per CDR3 protein and no DNA. Recorded for this sample: about 150,000 distinct CDR3 sequences. Source material: blood T cells: a sorted CD56 or NKG2C T cell subset, CD4+ or CD8+ T cells, or bulk PBMC T cells (not recorded which). These receptors were obtained from a woman between 45 and 65 years old in good health.

The J gene is TRBJ2-7, the V gene TRBV27; TCRdb returns TRBD2, unconfirmable since there is no DNA. The CDR3 is made up of 14 amino acids. Germline loops: CDR1 MNHEY, CDR2 SMNVEV (reference sequence). The CDR3 reads CASSLKALGYEQYF.

This chain joins TRBV6-1 and TRBJ2-6; with no DNA, the TCRdb D assignment of TRBD1 cannot be verified. This CDR3 is 16 amino acids long. Germline V CDR1 and CDR2: MNHNS, SASEGT. CDR3 amino acids: CASSEGGYSGANVLTF.

V usage is TRBV27 and J usage is TRBJ2-7; TCRdb lists TRBD2, though no DNA is available to test this call. The V gene's germline CDR1 is MNHEY and CDR2 SMNVEV (reference sequence). The CDR3 loop spans 17 amino acids. CDR3 region: CASSKTSLEANLREQYF.

V is TRBV11-2 and J is TRBJ2-1; checking the TCRdb D call of TRBD2 is not possible without DNA. The CDR3 runs 16 residues. Germline CDR1 reads SGHAT; CDR2 reads FQNNGV. CDR3 sequence reads: CASSDLGLANYNEQFF.

This chain joins TRBV29-1 and TRBJ1-1; no DNA is available, so the TRBD1 call from TCRdb remains unchecked. Germline loops: CDR1 SQVTM, CDR2 ANQGSEA. The CDR3 totals 11 residues. The chain's CDR3 is CSGTANTEAFF.